This TCR beta chain came from a study of cytomegalovirus exposure and HLA in healthy donors. Study-level results: Reports state that TCR beta sequences accurately predicted most subjects' HLA-A and HLA-B alleles. In a later analysis, a missense DCLRE1C variant was linked to TCR beta V- and J-gene trimming. Most TCR sequences showed up rarely, but some public TCRs showed up in many donors. In a later analysis, HLA-associated TCR beta chains were more clonally expanded than equally common others.

Primers included in the PCR were 60 Vbeta and 13 Jbeta primers. Sequencing used immunoSEQ multiplex PCR; TCRdb keeps in-frame clones, though not all of them. The table includes about 160,000 clones, around 79% detected once. A word on this clone: The antigen is undetermined. Sequence at one end of the junction differs from germline and may be a read error.

Per the germline V gene, CDR1 is SSHAT and CDR2 is FNYEAQ (reference sequence). CDR3 size: 15 residues. The chain links TRBV7-7 to TRBJ2-5; possible D gene TRBD1, 6 bases. The sequence was collected from a man aged 40-50 years in good health and CMV-seronegative. Sequencing was done on a sample of PBMCs. The CDR3 is CASSFVRTAQETQYF. CDR3 in DNA: TGTGCTAGCAGCTTTGTGCGGACAGCACAAGAGACCCAGTACTTC.